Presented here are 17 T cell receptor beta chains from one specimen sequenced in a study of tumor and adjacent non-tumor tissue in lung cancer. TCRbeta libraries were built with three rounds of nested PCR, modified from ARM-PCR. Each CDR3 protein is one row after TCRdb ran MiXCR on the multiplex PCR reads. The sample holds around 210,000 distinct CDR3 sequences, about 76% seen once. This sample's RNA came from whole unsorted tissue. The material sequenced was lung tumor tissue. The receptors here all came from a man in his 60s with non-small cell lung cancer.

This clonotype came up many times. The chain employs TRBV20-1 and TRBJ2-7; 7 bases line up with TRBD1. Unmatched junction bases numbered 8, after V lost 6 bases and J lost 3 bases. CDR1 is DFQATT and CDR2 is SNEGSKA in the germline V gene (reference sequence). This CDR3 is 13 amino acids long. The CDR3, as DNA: TGCAGTGCCGAGACGTCAGGGGGCTACGAGCAGTACTTC. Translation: CSAETSGGYEQYF.

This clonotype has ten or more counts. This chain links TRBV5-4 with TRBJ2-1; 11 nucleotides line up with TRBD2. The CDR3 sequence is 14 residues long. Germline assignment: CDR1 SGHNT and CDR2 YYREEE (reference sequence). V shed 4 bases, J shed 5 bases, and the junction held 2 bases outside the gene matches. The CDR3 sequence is CASSRTSGHNEQFF. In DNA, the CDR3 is TGTGCCAGCAGCCGGACTAGCGGGCACAATGAGCAGTTCTTC.

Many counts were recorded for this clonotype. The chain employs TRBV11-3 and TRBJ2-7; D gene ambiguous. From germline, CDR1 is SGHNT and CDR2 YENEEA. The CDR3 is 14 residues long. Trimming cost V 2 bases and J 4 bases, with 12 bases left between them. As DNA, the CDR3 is TGTGCCAGCAGCTTATCTGGGAACCTATACGAGCAGTACTTC. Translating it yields CASSLSGNLYEQYF.

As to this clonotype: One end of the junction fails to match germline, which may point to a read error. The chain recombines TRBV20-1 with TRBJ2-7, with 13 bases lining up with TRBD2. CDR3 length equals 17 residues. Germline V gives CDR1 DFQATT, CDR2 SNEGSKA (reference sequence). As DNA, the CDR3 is TGCAGTACTAGGCCGGGACTAGCGGGGCCGAGCTCCTACGAGCAGTACTTC. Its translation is CSTRPGLAGPSSYEQYF.

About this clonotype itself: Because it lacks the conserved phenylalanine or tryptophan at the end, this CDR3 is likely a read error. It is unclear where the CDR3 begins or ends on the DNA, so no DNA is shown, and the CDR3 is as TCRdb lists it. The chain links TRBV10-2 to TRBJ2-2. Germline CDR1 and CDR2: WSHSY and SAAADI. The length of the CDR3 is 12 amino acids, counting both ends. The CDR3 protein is CASSEFSGEPFL.

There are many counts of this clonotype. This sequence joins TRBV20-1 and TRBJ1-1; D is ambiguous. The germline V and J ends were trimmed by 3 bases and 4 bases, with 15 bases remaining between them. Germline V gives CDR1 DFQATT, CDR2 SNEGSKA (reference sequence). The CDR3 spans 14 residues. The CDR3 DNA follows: TGCAGTGCTAGGGAGGTCGCCGGAGGCACTGAAGCTTTCTTT. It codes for CSAREVAGGTEAFF.

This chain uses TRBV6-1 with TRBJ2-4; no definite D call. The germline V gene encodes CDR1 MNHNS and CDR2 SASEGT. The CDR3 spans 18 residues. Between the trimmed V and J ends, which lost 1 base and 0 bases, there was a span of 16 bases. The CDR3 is CASSEEMVRASAKNIQYF. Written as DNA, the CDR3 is TGTGCCAGCAGTGAAGAAATGGTTCGGGCCTCAGCCAAAAACATTCAGTACTTC.

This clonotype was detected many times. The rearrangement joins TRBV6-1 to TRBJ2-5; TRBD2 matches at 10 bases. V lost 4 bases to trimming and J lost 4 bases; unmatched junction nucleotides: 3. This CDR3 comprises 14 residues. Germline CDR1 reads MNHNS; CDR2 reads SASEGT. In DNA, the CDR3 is TGTGCCAGCAGTGGCAGCGGGGGGGGAGAGACCCAGTACTTC. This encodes CASSGSGGGETQYF.

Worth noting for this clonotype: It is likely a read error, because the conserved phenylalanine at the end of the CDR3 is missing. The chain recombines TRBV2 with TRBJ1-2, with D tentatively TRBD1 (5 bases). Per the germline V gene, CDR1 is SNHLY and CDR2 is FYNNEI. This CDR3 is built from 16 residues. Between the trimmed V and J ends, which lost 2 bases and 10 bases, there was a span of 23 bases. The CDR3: CASSETRASSQGDYTL. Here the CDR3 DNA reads TGTGCCAGCAGTGAAACCCGGGCCAGTTCCCAAGGGGACTACACCCTC.

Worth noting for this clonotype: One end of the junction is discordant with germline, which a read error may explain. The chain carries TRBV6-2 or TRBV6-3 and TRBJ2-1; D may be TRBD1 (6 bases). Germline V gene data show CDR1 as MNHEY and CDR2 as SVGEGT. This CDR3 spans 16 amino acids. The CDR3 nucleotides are TGTACCAGCAGGAAGGGGAGTGGGAGACAGGTCAATGAGCAGTTCTTC. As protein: CTSRKGSGRQVNEQFF.

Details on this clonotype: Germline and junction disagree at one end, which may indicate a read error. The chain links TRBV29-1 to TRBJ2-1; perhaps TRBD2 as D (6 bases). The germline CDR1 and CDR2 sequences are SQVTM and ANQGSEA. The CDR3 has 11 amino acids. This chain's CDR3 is CCVVCLAEQFF. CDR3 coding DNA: TGCTGCGTTGTATGTCTAGCGGAGCAGTTCTTC.

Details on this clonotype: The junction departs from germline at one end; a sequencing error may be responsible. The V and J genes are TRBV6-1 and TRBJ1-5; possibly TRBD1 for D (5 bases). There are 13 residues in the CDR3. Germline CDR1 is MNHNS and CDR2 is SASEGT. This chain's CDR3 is CVSSEQERQPQHF. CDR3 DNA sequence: TGTGTCAGCAGTGAACAGGAGAGGCAGCCCCAGCATTTT.

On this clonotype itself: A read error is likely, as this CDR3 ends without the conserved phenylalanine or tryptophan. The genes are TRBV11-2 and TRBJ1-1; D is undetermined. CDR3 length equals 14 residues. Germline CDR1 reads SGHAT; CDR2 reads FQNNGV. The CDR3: CASSPSWENTEAFS. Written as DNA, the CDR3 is TGTGCCAGCAGCCCATCATGGGAGAACACTGAGGCTTTCTCT.

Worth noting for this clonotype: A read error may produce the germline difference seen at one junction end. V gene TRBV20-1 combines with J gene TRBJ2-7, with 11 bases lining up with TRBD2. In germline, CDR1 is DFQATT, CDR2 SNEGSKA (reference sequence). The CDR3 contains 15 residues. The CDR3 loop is CSAPRPLAGAYEHYF. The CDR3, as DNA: TGCAGTGCCCCCAGACCACTAGCGGGGGCCTACGAGCATTACTTC.

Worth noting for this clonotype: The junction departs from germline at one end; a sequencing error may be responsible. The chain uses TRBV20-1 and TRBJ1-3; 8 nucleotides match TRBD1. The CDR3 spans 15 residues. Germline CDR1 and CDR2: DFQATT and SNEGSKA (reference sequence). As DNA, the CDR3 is TGCAGTGCTAGAGTGCAGGGGGCAGGGGGAAGCACCATATATTTT. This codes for CSARVQGAGGSTIYF.

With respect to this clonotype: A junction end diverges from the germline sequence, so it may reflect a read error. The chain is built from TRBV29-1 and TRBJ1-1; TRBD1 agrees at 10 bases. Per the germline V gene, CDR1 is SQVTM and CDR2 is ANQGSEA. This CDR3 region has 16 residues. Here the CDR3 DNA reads TGTAGCGTCGGCTACCGGGACAGGGGTTTCGACACTGAAGCCTTCTTT. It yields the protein CSVGYRDRGFDTEAFF.

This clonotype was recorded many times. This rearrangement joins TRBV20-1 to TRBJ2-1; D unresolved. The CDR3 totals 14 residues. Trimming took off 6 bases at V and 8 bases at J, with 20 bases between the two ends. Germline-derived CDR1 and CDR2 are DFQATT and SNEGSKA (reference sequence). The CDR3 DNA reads TGCAGTGCGGAAGAGTGGCAGGCCAACGATGAGCAGTTCTTC. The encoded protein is CSAEEWQANDEQFF.